Listed below are T cell receptor beta chains from one sample, sequenced in a study of blood T cell repertoires in COVID-19. Sequenced by immunoSEQ multiplex PCR; TCRdb stores in-frame clones only, minus some. Counted here are about 380,000 clones, 90% occurring once; the ten biggest clones make up 6.5%. Sequenced material: peripheral blood. Receptor source: a man aged 18 to 30 with active or convalescent COVID-19. Both conserved end residues are part of each CDR3. Fields, in order: clone size, D gene, J gene, V gene, CDR3 protein, CDR3 DNA. D genes are given only for firm matches. Clone size appears in some rows only: once, few, many, or a class for an expanded clone.

- - TRBJ2-1 TRBV21-1 CASSTGDRLYNEQFF TGTGCCAGCAGCACAGGGGACAGACTATACAATGAGCAGTTCTTC
- TRBD1 TRBJ2-7 TRBV11-2 CASSLDTGGYEQYF TGTGCCAGCAGCTTAGATACAGGGGGCTACGAGCAGTACTTC
- - TRBJ1-5 TRBV11-2 CASSLDSSWPQHF TGTGCCAGCAGCTTAGACAGTAGCTGGCCCCAGCATTTT
- - TRBJ1-5 TRBV27 CASSKFLLGDQPQHF TGTGCCAGCAGTAAGTTTTTACTCGGGGATCAGCCCCAGCATTTT
- - TRBJ2-7 TRBV6-6 CASSPFFPRQYSYEQYF TGTGCCAGCAGTCCTTTCTTCCCACGACAGTACTCCTACGAGCAGTACTTC
- - TRBJ2-3 TRBV19 CASRAPPTDTQYF TGTGCCAGTAGGGCTCCGCCCACAGATACGCAGTATTTT
- TRBD1 TRBJ1-2 TRBV6-5 CASRSGTGGDYGYTF TGTGCCAGCAGATCCGGGACAGGGGGAGACTATGGCTACACCTTC
few - TRBJ1-6 TRBV27 CASSWQGNSPLHF TGTGCCAGCAGTTGGCAGGGTAATTCACCCCTCCACTTT
once - TRBJ1-2 TRBV12-3/TRBV12-4 CASSLGERYGYTF TGTGCCAGCAGTCTAGGGGAGAGGTATGGCTACACCTTC
- - TRBJ1-1 TRBV19 CASSRGKHRELNTEAFF TGTGCCAGTAGTAGGGGGAAACACAGGGAATTAAACACTGAAGCTTTCTTT
once TRBD2 TRBJ2-7 TRBV9 CASSVSGDPLEQYF TGTGCCAGCAGCGTTAGCGGGGACCCCCTCGAGCAGTACTTC
- TRBD1 TRBJ2-7 TRBV19 CASSQAGTGAEQYF TGTGCCAGTAGCCAAGCTGGGACAGGGGCTGAGCAGTACTTC
- - TRBJ1-1 TRBV7-2 CASSLQGLKGTEAFF TGTGCCAGCAGCTTACAGGGGCTGAAGGGCACTGAAGCTTTCTTT
- TRBD1 TRBJ1-3 TRBV7-8 CASSPSPRQGDTIYF TGTGCCAGCAGCCCGTCCCCGCGCCAGGGGGACACCATATATTTT
once - TRBJ1-5 TRBV2 CASSDDGGNQPQHF TGTGCCAGCAGTGATGATGGGGGGAATCAGCCCCAGCATTTT
- - TRBJ1-2 TRBV7-2 CASSFTGGLDGYTF TGTGCCAGCTCCTTTACGGGGGGCCTGGATGGCTACACCTTC
few - TRBJ1-5 TRBV20-1 CSAPLTGLQHF TGCAGTGCTCCACTGACCGGACTCCAGCATTTT
- TRBD1 TRBJ2-7 TRBV27 CASSWTGSAYEQYF TGTGCCAGCAGTTGGACAGGGTCTGCCTACGAGCAGTACTTC
- TRBD2 TRBJ2-7 TRBV6-5 CASSQGLAFYEQYF TGTGCCAGCAGCCAGGGACTAGCATTCTACGAGCAGTACTTC
- - TRBJ2-2 TRBV20-1 CSASDSAGELFF TGCAGTGCTAGTGACAGCGCCGGGGAGCTGTTTTTT
- TRBD1 TRBJ2-3 TRBV5-1 CASSPTGGRGTDTQYF TGCGCCAGCAGCCCGACAGGGGGAAGGGGCACAGATACGCAGTATTTT
- - TRBJ1-2 TRBV6-5 CASNPISGWNYGYTF TGTGCCAGCAACCCAATCTCGGGGTGGAACTATGGCTACACCTTC
- TRBD1 TRBJ2-2 TRBV9 CASSVSRTGVNTGELFF TGTGCCAGCAGCGTGAGCAGGACAGGCGTAAACACCGGGGAGCTGTTTTTT
- - TRBJ2-7 TRBV14 CASSQDSRDYEQYF TGTGCCAGCAGCCAAGATTCCAGGGACTACGAGCAGTACTTC
- - TRBJ1-5 TRBV15 CATSRGGSDQPQHF TGTGCCACCAGCAGAGGAGGTAGTGATCAGCCCCAGCATTTT
- TRBD1 TRBJ1-1 TRBV2 CASSSTGNMNTEAFF TGTGCCAGCAGTTCGACAGGGAATATGAACACTGAAGCTTTCTTT
- - TRBJ1-5 TRBV4-1 CASSGQGLAQPQHF TGCGCCAGCAGCGGGCAGGGGTTAGCGCAGCCCCAGCATTTT
- - TRBJ1-4 TRBV11-2 CASSLEPGTAAQKLFF TGTGCCAGCAGCTTAGAACCGGGAACCGCGGCCCAAAAACTGTTTTTT
- TRBD1 TRBJ1-2 TRBV3-1/TRBV3-2 CASSRTGGLGGYTF TGTGCCAGCAGCCGGACAGGGGGATTGGGTGGCTACACCTTC
- - TRBJ1-1 TRBV28 CASSLGGERAFF TGTGCCAGCAGTCTGGGAGGGGAAAGGGCTTTCTTT
- - TRBJ2-7 TRBV11-1 CASSGSAGWSYEQYF TGTGCCAGCAGCGGTTCGGCAGGGTGGTCCTACGAGCAGTACTTC
- - TRBJ2-1 TRBV9 CASSDPLGSSYNEQFF TGTGCCAGCAGCGACCCCTTAGGGAGTTCCTACAATGAGCAGTTCTTC
- TRBD1 TRBJ1-1 TRBV7-9 CASSHPPQGAKTEAFF TGTGCCAGCAGCCACCCCCCCCAGGGGGCAAAGACTGAAGCTTTCTTT
- - TRBJ2-1 TRBV5-1 CASSQTQVYSYNEQFF TGCGCCAGCAGTCAAACCCAGGTATACTCCTACAATGAGCAGTTCTTC
- - TRBJ1-6 TRBV7-2 CASSVLGAALYSPLHF TGTGCCAGCAGCGTGCTGGGGGCCGCGCTCTATTCACCCCTCCACTTT
- - TRBJ2-7 TRBV24-1 CATSDSGGGYEQYF TGTGCCACCAGTGATTCAGGAGGTGGGTACGAGCAGTACTTC
- - TRBJ2-7 TRBV21-1 CASSKLSPWRGRNEQYF TGTGCCAGCAGCAAATTAAGTCCGTGGCGGGGTCGTAACGAGCAGTACTTC
- - TRBJ1-2 TRBV28 CASSLWAQGPGYTF TGTGCCAGCAGTTTATGGGCGCAGGGGCCTGGCTACACCTTC
once - TRBJ2-1 TRBV21-1 CASSPGGSSYNEQFF TGTGCCAGCAGCCCAGGGGGAAGCTCCTACAATGAGCAGTTCTTC
- TRBD2 TRBJ2-7 TRBV19 CASSPPPTGTSGSIYEQYF TGTGCCAGTAGTCCTCCCCCCACTGGGACTAGCGGGAGTATTTACGAGCAGTACTTC
- - TRBJ1-4 TRBV5-6 CASSERGVGLLFF TGTGCCAGCAGTGAACGCGGGGTCGGGTTACTGTTTTTT
- - TRBJ2-7 TRBV7-2 CASSLVGGTYEQYF TGTGCCAGCAGCTTAGTTGGGGGCACCTACGAGCAGTACTTC
- TRBD1 TRBJ1-1 TRBV27 CAVRRGLTEAFF TGTGCCGTACGCAGGGGGCTCACTGAAGCTTTCTTT
- TRBD1 TRBJ1-1 TRBV7-9 CASSPWTGETEAFF TGTGCCAGCAGCCCCTGGACAGGGGAAACTGAAGCTTTCTTT
- - TRBJ1-1 TRBV21-1 CASSKAGQGVEAFF TGTGCCAGCAGCAAGGCTGGGCAGGGCGTTGAAGCTTTCTTT
few - TRBJ2-3 TRBV19 CASSIDQLDTQYF TGTGCCAGTAGTATAGATCAGTTGGATACGCAGTATTTT
- TRBD2 TRBJ2-7 TRBV15 CATSKSSGTLYEQYF TGTGCCACCAGCAAGTCTAGCGGGACTCTATACGAGCAGTACTTC
- TRBD2 TRBJ2-1 TRBV9 CASSVSGTSGYNEQFF TGTGCCAGCAGCGTCTCCGGGACTAGCGGATACAATGAGCAGTTCTTC
- TRBD1 TRBJ2-1 TRBV9 CASSEGQRYNEQFF TGTGCCAGCAGCGAGGGACAGCGATACAATGAGCAGTTCTTC
- - TRBJ2-1 TRBV6-6 CASSYSNPSLANEQFF TGTGCCAGCAGTTACTCGAATCCCAGCCTAGCGAATGAGCAGTTCTTC
once TRBD2 TRBJ2-1 TRBV5-1 CASSLVSGRGSYNEQFF TGCGCCAGCAGCTTGGTTAGCGGGAGGGGCTCCTACAATGAGCAGTTCTTC
- TRBD1 TRBJ2-3 TRBV7-3 CASSFQGASDTQYF TGTGCCAGCAGCTTCCAGGGGGCATCAGATACGCAGTATTTT